This T cell receptor beta chain was documented in a study of T cell repertoires in cytomegalovirus infection. For the study at large: Newly reported HLA-C-restricted and thoroughly characterized HLA-B-restricted CMV epitopes were employed. Indicated by public TCR beta signatures were CMV infection and matching HLA type. Study-wide points: Individuals carrying CMV plus the relevant HLA were identified by cumulative frequency of public TCR beta families. Clonotypes of TCR beta that were HLA-C-restricted and CMV-specific dominated the ex vivo response.

This clonotype was seen at least ten times. Antigen: not known. CDR3 length: 15 amino acids. V lost 0 bases to trimming and J lost 3 bases, with 9 bases between them. The germline CDR1 and CDR2 sequences are SGHTA and FQGNSA. In TCRdb, the reads were re-called with MiXCR into one record per CDR3 protein. In the table there are around 85,000 distinct CDR3 sequences, about 45% of which are singletons. The sequencing used CD8+ T cells from cultured PBMCs, collected from culture after CMV antigen stimulation. The TCR was taken from a human donor in good health (CMV status not recorded). Some clones in this sample may be carry-over from other donors' samples. The rearrangement links TRBV7-2 to TRBJ1-5, with D possibly TRBD1 on 6 matching bases. The CDR3 protein is CASSLAGQTNQPQHF. As DNA, the CDR3 is TGTGCCAGCAGCTTAGCGGGACAAACCAATCAGCCCCAGCATTTT.